A selection of T cell receptor beta chains follows, all from one sample in a study of early T cells in non-severe SARS-CoV-2 infection. TCRdb itself ran the 5' RACE reads through MiXCR, one entry per CDR3 protein. The data hold about 42,000 distinct CDR3 sequences, with approximately 6.3% observed a single time. Sequencing was performed on whole blood, taken at baseline. Every receptor here comes from an adult who was a healthcare worker with PCR-confirmed SARS-CoV-2 infection or an uninfected control (not recorded which). Both conserved end residues are part of each CDR3. A D gene is named only where the DNA matches it firmly. Clone size is not always given. Where it is, it says once, few, many or a class for expanded clones.

many	TRBV9	TRBJ1-2	TRBD1	TGTGCCAGCAGCGGGATCAACAGGGGGCTACAAGCTAACTATGGCTACACCTTC	CASSGINRGLQANYGYTF
-	TRBV19	TRBJ2-7	-	TGTGCCAGTAGTATCGATAGCAGGGAGCAGTACTTC	CASSIDSREQYF
-	TRBV5-1	TRBJ2-7	TRBD1	TGCGCCAGCAGCCACGCGGGGACAGGGGTGCCCTACGAGCAGTACTTC	CASSHAGTGVPYEQYF
many	TRBV12-3/TRBV12-4	TRBJ1-6	-	TGTGCCAGCAGTTTATCGGTATATAATTCACCCCTCCACTTT	CASSLSVYNSPLHF
once	TRBV2	TRBJ2-7	TRBD2	TGTACCAGCAGTGAAAGGACTAGAGAGCAGTACTTC	CTSSERTREQYF
many	TRBV11-2	TRBJ2-1	TRBD1	TGTGCCAGCAGCGTTCACCGGGACAGGGTCTACAATGAGCAGTTCTTC	CASSVHRDRVYNEQFF
many	TRBV27	TRBJ2-2	TRBD2	TGTGCCAGCAGTTTGGCTGGCGGGGGGCCGAACACCGGGGAGCTGTTTTTT	CASSLAGGGPNTGELFF
-	TRBV27	TRBJ2-7	-	TGTGCCAGCAGAGCCCGGACAGGGAGGGGATCCTACGAGCAGTACTTC	CASRARTGRGSYEQYF
-	TRBV29-1	TRBJ1-1	TRBD1	TGCAGCGGAACAGGGGTCACTGAAGCTTTCTTT	CSGTGVTEAFF
few	TRBV5-4	TRBJ2-3	TRBD2	TGTGCCAGCAGGCCGGGACTAGGGAGCACAGATACGCAGTATTTT	CASRPGLGSTDTQYF
many	TRBV11-2	TRBJ1-4	TRBD1	TGTGCCAGCAGCTTGCCGGGACAGGGTAGTGAAAAACTGTTTTTT	CASSLPGQGSEKLFF
-	TRBV12-3/TRBV12-4	TRBJ1-2	-	TGTGCCAGCAGATTCCGGGACGGAAGTAACTATGGCTACACCTTC	CASRFRDGSNYGYTF
many	TRBV19	TRBJ2-7	-	TGTGCCAGTACCCCTGACGAGGCGTCCTACGAGCAGTACTTC	CASTPDEASYEQYF
many	TRBV11-2	TRBJ2-7	-	TGTGCCAGCAGCTTAGATTTCGCCTCCTACGAGCAGTACTTC	CASSLDFASYEQYF
few	TRBV12-3/TRBV12-4	TRBJ1-5	-	TGTGCCAGCAGTGCGCAGACTAGCAATCAGCCCCAGCATTTT	CASSAQTSNQPQHF
many	TRBV27	TRBJ1-6	-	TGTGCCAGCAGTCCCAGGACCAATTCACCCCTCCACTTT	CASSPRTNSPLHF
few	TRBV13	TRBJ1-1	-	TGTGCCAGCAGCTTAAATGGGGGGGACACTGAAGCTTTCTTT	CASSLNGGDTEAFF
many	TRBV30	TRBJ2-5	-	TGTGCCTGGAGAGGGGACCAAGAGACCCAGTACTTC	CAWRGDQETQYF
many	TRBV20-1	TRBJ2-3	-	TGCAGTGCTACCGGACAGATAGATACGCAGTATTTT	CSATGQIDTQYF
many	TRBV5-1	TRBJ2-3	TRBD2	TGCGCCAGCAGTCCCGGACTAGCGGGGGGGAGCACAGATACGCAGTATTTT	CASSPGLAGGSTDTQYF
few	TRBV30	TRBJ2-6	-	TGTGCCTGGACAAGACAGGTTTATGGGGCCAACGTCCTGACTTTC	CAWTRQVYGANVLTF
-	TRBV7-2	TRBJ2-7	-	TGTGCCAGCAGCCAGCGGTCAGCAGGGGACTCCTACGAGCAGTACTTC	CASSQRSAGDSYEQYF
many	TRBV5-1	TRBJ1-1	TRBD1	TGCGCCAGCAGCCGAAGTTGGGACAGTGAAGCTTTCTTT	CASSRSWDSEAFF
few	TRBV2	TRBJ1-1	-	TGTGCCAGCATCGGGGATAGGGTCACTGAAGCTTTCTTT	CASIGDRVTEAFF
many	TRBV20-1	TRBJ2-6	TRBD1	TGCAGTGCTAGATCAGGGGGCGCCTCTGGGGCCAACGTCCTGACTTTC	CSARSGGASGANVLTF
many	TRBV6-6	TRBJ2-1	TRBD1	TGTGCCAGCAGTTACTACCGGGACAGGGGAGGAAATGAGCAGTTCTTC	CASSYYRDRGGNEQFF
many	TRBV2	TRBJ1-6	-	TGTGCCAGCAGTGAAACATCACTGACTTCACCCCTCCACTTT	CASSETSLTSPLHF
-	TRBV2	TRBJ2-3	TRBD2	TGTGCCAGCAGTGACGAGACTAGCGGGGGGACTAGCACAGATACGCAGTATTTT	CASSDETSGGTSTDTQYF
many	TRBV27	TRBJ1-4	-	TGTGCCAGCAGCCCACACGAAGGCGGGGGTGAAAAACTGTTTTTT	CASSPHEGGGEKLFF
many	TRBV2	TRBJ1-5	-	TGTGCCAGCCGTCGGTATCAGCCCCAGCATTTT	CASRRYQPQHF
many	TRBV11-2	TRBJ2-3	TRBD2	TGTGCCAGCAGCCTCCATGCGGGGGTGGCAACAGATACGCAGTATTTT	CASSLHAGVATDTQYF
many	TRBV12-3/TRBV12-4	TRBJ2-6	-	TGTGCCAGCAGTTTACGGGGCGGATTCTCTACTGGGGCCAACGTCCTGACTTTC	CASSLRGGFSTGANVLTF
few	TRBV30	TRBJ1-1	TRBD1	TGTGCCTGGAGCGTGACAGGGCGAACTGAAGCTTTCTTT	CAWSVTGRTEAFF
many	TRBV18	TRBJ2-1	-	TGTGCCAGCTCACCAATGACAGGTTCGGGTGAGCAGTTCTTC	CASSPMTGSGEQFF
few	TRBV10-2	TRBJ1-5	TRBD1	TGCGCCAGCACGCCGGGACAGGGAGATCAGCCCCAGCATTTT	CASTPGQGDQPQHF
many	TRBV12-3/TRBV12-4	TRBJ1-4	-	TGTGCCAGCAGGGACACGCCAACTAATGAAAAACTGTTTTTT	CASRDTPTNEKLFF
-	TRBV7-8	TRBJ2-1	TRBD2	TGTGCCAGCAGCGCCCCAAGCGGGGGGGCCTCCTACAATGAGCAGTTCTTC	CASSAPSGGASYNEQFF
many	TRBV11-2	TRBJ1-1	-	TGTGCCAGCAGCCCCCTAAATGCGCGGTCGGACACTGAAGCTTTCTTT	CASSPLNARSDTEAFF
few	TRBV6-6	TRBJ1-2	-	TGTGCCAGCAGAGGGACCGTCTATGGCTACACCTTC	CASRGTVYGYTF
many	TRBV10-2	TRBJ1-1	TRBD1	TGCGCCAGTGCAGGACGGGACAGAGCTTTCTTT	CASAGRDRAFF
-	TRBV28	TRBJ2-2	TRBD1	TGTGCCAGCAGTTGGCCAGGGGGCGAGGTCGGGGAGCTGTTTTTT	CASSWPGGEVGELFF
many	TRBV7-2	TRBJ2-7	-	TGTGCCAGCAGCTTATTTCCTAATACAAGGGGGAACTCCTACGAGCAGTACTTC	CASSLFPNTRGNSYEQYF
many	TRBV6-1	TRBJ1-1	-	TGTGCCAGCAGTGAGGGGAGGGTCGCTGAAGCTTTCTTT	CASSEGRVAEAFF
-	TRBV7-2	TRBJ2-1	-	TGTGCCAGCAGCCCCCGGATCTACAACAATGAGCAGTTCTTC	CASSPRIYNNEQFF
many	TRBV15	TRBJ2-1	TRBD1	TGTGCCACCAGCGTAAGACAGGGGAGGAATGAGCAGTTCTTC	CATSVRQGRNEQFF
-	TRBV7-9	TRBJ2-3	TRBD2	TGTGCCAGCAGCCCGCTAGCGGGGGGTAAGGCAGATACGCAGTATTTT	CASSPLAGGKADTQYF
-	TRBV7-9	TRBJ2-7	-	TGTGCCAGCAACCTGAAGGGGTACGAGCAGTACTTC	CASNLKGYEQYF
many	TRBV5-6	TRBJ1-3	-	TGTGCCAGCAGCGAGGTACCTGGAAACACCATATATTTT	CASSEVPGNTIYF
few	TRBV12-3/TRBV12-4	TRBJ2-1	TRBD2	TGTGCCATCCTCGCCGGGACTAGCGGGGGGTTCCACAATGAGCAGTTCTTC	CAILAGTSGGFHNEQFF
-	TRBV20-1	TRBJ2-5	TRBD2	TGCAGTGCTAGTCGGGGACTAGCGGCTCAAGAGACCCAGTACTTC	CSASRGLAAQETQYF
many	TRBV6-1	TRBJ1-1	-	TGTGCCAGCAGTGAGCGGGGGATGAACACTGAAGCTTTCTTT	CASSERGMNTEAFF
-	TRBV20-1	TRBJ2-2	-	TGCAGTGCTAGAAAACAGGGGAACACCGGGGAGCTGTTTTTT	CSARKQGNTGELFF
many	TRBV13	TRBJ2-7	TRBD1	TGTGCCAGCAGCGTCTCCCTCCGGGACAGGGTGTACGAGCAGTACTTC	CASSVSLRDRVYEQYF